The entry that follows covers one T cell receptor (beta chain) sequence. The assay was immunoSEQ multiplex PCR, and TCRdb's table has in-frame clones only and misses some. The sample shows more than 85,000 clones, 94% of them seen only once. This entry is derived from a study of T cell changes during pregnancy in multiple sclerosis. The source was peripheral blood, collected after pregnancy. The TCR sequence derives from a female donor in good health, enrolled as a control in a pregnancy study.

DNA of the CDR3: TGCGCCAGCAGCTTGGGACAGGGAGTTGAAGCTTTCTTT. Translation gives CASSLGQGVEAFF. The chain couples TRBV5-1 to TRBJ1-1; 7 bases align to TRBD1. The germline CDR1 and CDR2 sequences are SGHRS and YFSETQ. The ends lost 0 bases at V and 7 bases at J; junction bases unmatched: 3. CDR3 length equals 13 residues.